Shown below are 5 T cell receptor beta chains from a single sample sequenced in a study of shared clonotypes between healthy human individuals. TCRdb's copy holds only in-frame clones and misses some; the assay was immunoSEQ multiplex PCR. The sample carries 2 million to 2.5 million clones, 85% to 95% recorded once. What was sequenced was naive CD4+ T cells from PBMCs. The subset was: CD45RA+ positively selected. The receptor source for this set is a man aged 18 to 29 in good health. Some clones in this sample may be carry-over from other donors' samples.

About this clone: The same CDR3 arises from other DNA sequences in this sample as well. This chain connects TRBV7-3 to TRBJ2-3; tentatively, D is TRBD1 or TRBD2 (5 bases each). This CDR3 is 15 amino acids long. Germline loops: CDR1 SGHTA, CDR2 FQGTGA. The V gene lost 1 base and the J gene lost 0 bases, with 8 bases spanning the gap. The CDR3 here is CASSLRGTSTDTQYF. The CDR3 DNA is TGTGCCAGCAGCTTAAGGGGGACCAGCACAGATACGCAGTATTTT.

J is TRBJ1-3 and V is TRBV28; D call uncertain. From germline, CDR1 is MDHEN and CDR2 SYDVKM. Trimming removed 8 bases from V and 1 base from J, with 21 bases in between. This CDR3 is built from 17 residues. CDR3 protein: CASRSGRNNLSGNTIYF. CDR3 DNA: TGTGCCAGCCGGTCGGGCAGGAACAATCTTTCTGGAAACACCATATATTTT. Filled out from reference TRBV28 and TRBJ1-3, the complete variable domain reads DVKVTQSSRYLVKRTGEKVFLECVQDMDHENMFWYRQDPGLGLRLIYFSYDVKMKEKGDIPEGYSVSREKKERFSLILESASTNQTSMYLCASRSGRNNLSGNTIYFGEGSWLTVV.

For this clone: This CDR3 is also generated by other DNA sequences in the sample. This chain joins TRBV5-1 and TRBJ2-1, with D hard to call. The CDR3 is 14 residues long. Germline V gene data show CDR1 as SGHRS and CDR2 as YFSETQ. Deletions cut 3 bases from V and 1 base from J, with 8 bases between. CDR3 sequence: CASSSDSSYNEQFF. In DNA, the CDR3 is TGCGCCAGCAGCTCAGACTCGTCCTACAATGAGCAGTTCTTC.

Of note for this clone: Different DNA sequences within this sample yield the same CDR3. The chain couples TRBV29-1 to TRBJ1-4; possible D gene TRBD1, 6 bases. This CDR3 is built from 12 residues. V lost 4 bases and J 6 bases, leaving 9 bases between the germline ends. CDR1 is SQVTM, CDR2 ANQGSEA, per germline. The CDR3 sequence: CSVVSGDEKLFF. DNA of the CDR3: TGCAGCGTTGTTTCAGGGGATGAAAAACTGTTTTTT.

This clone has only a few counts. V is TRBV28 and J is TRBJ1-4, with D tentatively TRBD1 (5 bases). The V and J ends lost 6 bases and 12 bases respectively, with 17 bases between them. Germline V lookup: CDR1 MDHEN, CDR2 SYDVKM. The CDR3 contains 13 residues. CDR3 bases: TGTGCCAGCAGCATCGACGGGACTGGGGAACTGTTTTTT. The encoded protein is CASSIDGTGELFF.